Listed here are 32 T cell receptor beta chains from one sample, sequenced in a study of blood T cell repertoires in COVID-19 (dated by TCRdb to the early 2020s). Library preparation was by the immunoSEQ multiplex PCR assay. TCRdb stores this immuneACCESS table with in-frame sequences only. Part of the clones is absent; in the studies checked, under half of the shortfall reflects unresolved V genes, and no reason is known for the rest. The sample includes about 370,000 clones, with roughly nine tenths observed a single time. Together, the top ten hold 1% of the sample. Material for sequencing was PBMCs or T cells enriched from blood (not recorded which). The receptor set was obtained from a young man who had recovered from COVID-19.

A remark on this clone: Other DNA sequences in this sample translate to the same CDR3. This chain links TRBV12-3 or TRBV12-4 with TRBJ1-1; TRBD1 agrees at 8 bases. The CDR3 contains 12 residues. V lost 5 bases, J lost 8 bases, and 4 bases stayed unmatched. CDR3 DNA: TGTGCCAGCAGTCCGGACAGGGTGGAAGCTTTCTTT. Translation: CASSPDRVEAFF.

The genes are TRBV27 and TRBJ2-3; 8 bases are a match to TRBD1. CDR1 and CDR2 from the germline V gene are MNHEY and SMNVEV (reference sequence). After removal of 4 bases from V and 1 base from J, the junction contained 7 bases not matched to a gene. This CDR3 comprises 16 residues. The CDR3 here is CASSSDRARRTDTQYF. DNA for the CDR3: TGTGCCAGCAGTTCGGACAGGGCCCGCCGCACAGATACGCAGTATTTT.

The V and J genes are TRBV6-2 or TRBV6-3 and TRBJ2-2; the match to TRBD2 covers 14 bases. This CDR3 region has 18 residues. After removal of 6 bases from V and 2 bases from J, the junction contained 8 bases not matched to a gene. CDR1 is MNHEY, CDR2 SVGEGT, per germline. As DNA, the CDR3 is TGTGCCAGCAGCCTTAGACTAGCGGGAGGGATCAACACCGGGGAGCTGTTTTTT. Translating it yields CASSLRLAGGINTGELFF.

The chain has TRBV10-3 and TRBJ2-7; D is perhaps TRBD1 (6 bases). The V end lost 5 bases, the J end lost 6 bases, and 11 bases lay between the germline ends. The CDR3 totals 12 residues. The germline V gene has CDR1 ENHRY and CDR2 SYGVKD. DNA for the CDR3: TGTGCCATCAGTACCGACAGGAGCGAGCAGTACTTC. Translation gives CAISTDRSEQYF.

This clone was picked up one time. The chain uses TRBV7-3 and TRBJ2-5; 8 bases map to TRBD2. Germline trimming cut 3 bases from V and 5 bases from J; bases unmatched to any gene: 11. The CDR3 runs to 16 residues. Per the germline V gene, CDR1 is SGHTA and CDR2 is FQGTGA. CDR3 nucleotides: TGTGCCAGCAGCTTCTCCCGGGGGGGCTTCGGGGAGACCCAGTACTTC. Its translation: CASSFSRGGFGETQYF.

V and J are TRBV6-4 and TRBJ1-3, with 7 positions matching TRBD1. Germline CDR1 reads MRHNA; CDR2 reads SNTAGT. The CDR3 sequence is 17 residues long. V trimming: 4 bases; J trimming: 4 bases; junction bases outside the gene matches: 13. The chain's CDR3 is CASSATLQGIGGNTIYF. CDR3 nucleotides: TGTGCCAGCAGTGCAACCCTACAGGGGATTGGCGGAAACACCATATATTTT.

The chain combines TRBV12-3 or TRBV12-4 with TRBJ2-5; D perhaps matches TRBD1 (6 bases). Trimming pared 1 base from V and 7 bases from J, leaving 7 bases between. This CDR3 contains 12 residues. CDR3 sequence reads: CASSLGDTTQYF. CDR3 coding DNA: TGTGCCAGCAGTTTAGGGGACACGACCCAGTACTTC.

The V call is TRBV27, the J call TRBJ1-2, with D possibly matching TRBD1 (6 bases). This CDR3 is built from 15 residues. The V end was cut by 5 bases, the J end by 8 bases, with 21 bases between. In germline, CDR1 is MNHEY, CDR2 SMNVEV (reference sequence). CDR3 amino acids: CASSPTKQGGKGYTF. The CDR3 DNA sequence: TGTGCCAGCAGTCCAACTAAACAGGGTGGAAAGGGCTACACCTTC.

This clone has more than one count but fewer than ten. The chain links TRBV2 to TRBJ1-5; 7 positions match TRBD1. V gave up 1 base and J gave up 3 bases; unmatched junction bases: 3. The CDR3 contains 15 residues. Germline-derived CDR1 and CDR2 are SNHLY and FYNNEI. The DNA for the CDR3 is TGTGCCAGCAGTGAAGGACAGGGATACAATCAGCCCCAGCATTTT. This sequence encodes CASSEGQGYNQPQHF.

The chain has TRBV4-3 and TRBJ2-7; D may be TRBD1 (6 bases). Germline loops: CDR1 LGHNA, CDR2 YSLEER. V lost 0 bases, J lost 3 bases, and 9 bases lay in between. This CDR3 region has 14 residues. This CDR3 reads CASSQERTDYEQYF. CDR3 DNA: TGCGCCAGCAGCCAAGAAAGGACAGACTACGAGCAGTACTTC.

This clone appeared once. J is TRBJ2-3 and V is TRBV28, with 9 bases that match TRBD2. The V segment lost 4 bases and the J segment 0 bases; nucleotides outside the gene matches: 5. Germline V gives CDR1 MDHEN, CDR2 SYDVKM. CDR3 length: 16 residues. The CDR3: CASSSSSGASTDTQYF. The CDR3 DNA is TGTGCCAGCAGTTCCTCTAGCGGGGCTAGCACAGATACGCAGTATTTT.

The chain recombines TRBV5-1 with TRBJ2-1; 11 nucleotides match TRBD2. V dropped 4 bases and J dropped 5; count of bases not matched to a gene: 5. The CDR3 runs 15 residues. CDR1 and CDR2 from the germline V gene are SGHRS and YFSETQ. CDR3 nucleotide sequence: TGCGCCAGCAGCGTGACTAGCGGGGACCACAATGAGCAGTTCTTC. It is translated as CASSVTSGDHNEQFF.

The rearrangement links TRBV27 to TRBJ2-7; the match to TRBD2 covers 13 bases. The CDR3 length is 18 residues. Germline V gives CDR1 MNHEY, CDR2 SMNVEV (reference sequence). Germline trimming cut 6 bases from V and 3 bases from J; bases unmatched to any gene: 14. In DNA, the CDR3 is TGTGCCAGCAGACGCGGGACTAGCGGGAACGTGGGGAGCTACGAGCAGTACTTC. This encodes CASRRGTSGNVGSYEQYF.

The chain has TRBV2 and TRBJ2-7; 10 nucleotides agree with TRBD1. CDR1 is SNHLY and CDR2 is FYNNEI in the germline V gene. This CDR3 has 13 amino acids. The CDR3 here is CASSEEKRDRGEV. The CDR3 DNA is TGTGCCAGCAGTGAGGAAAAAAGGGACAGGGGCGAGGTC.

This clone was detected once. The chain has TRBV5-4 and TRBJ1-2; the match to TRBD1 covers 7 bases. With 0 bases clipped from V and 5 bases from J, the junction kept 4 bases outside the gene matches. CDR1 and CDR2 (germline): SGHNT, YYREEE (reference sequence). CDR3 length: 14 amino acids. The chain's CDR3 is CASSLAGTEYGYTF. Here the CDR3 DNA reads TGTGCCAGCAGCTTGGCCGGGACAGAGTATGGCTACACCTTC.

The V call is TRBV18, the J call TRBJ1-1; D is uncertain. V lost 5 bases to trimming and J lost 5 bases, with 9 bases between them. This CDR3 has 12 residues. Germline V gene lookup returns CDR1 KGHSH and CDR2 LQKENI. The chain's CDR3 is CASSGESTEAFF. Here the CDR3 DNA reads TGTGCCAGCTCAGGGGAGTCAACTGAAGCTTTCTTT.

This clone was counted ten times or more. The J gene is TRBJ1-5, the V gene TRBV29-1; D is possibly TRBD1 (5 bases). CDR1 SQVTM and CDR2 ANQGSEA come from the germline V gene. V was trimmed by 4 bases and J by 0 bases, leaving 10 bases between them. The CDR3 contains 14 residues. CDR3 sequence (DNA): TGCAGCGTTGGCGTCGGGGGTAGCAATCAGCCCCAGCATTTT. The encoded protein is CSVGVGGSNQPQHF.

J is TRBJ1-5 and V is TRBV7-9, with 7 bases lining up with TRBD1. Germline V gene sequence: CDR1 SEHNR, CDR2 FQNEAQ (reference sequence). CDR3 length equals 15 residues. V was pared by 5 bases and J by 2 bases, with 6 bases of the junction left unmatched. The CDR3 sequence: CASSRGTVGNQPQHF. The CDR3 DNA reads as TGTGCCAGCAGCCGAGGGACAGTCGGCAATCAGCCCCAGCATTTT.

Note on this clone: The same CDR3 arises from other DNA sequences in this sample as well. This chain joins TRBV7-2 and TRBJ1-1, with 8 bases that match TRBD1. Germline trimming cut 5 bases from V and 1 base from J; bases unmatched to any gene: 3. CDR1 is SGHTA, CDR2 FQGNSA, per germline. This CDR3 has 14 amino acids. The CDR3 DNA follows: TGTGCCAGCAGCCTTGGACAGGGGAACACTGAAGCTTTCTTT. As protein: CASSLGQGNTEAFF.

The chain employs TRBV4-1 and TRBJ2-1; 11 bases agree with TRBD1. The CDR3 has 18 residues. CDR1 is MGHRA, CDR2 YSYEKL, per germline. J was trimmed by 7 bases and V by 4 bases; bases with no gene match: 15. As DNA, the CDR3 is TGCGCCAGCAGCCTGACTTTCGAGGGGGGACAGGGGGTAAATGAGCAGTTCTTC. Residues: CASSLTFEGGQGVNEQFF.

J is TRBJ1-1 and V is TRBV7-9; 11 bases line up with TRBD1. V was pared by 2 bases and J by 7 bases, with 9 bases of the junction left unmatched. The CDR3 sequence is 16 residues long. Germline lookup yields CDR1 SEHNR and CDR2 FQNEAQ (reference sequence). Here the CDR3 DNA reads TGTGCCAGCAGCTTAAGACCGGGACAGGGGGTTTTTGAAGCTTTCTTT. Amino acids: CASSLRPGQGVFEAFF.

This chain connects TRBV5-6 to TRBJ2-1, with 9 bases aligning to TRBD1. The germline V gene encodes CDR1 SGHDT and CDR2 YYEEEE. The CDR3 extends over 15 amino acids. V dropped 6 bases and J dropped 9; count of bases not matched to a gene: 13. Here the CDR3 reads CASTQTGGVASEQFF. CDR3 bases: TGTGCCAGCACCCAGACAGGGGGTGTTGCCAGTGAGCAGTTCTTC.

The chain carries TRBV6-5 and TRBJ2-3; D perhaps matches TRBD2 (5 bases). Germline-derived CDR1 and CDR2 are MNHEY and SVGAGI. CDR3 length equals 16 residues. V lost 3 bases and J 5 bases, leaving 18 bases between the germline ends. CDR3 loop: CASSYSRGFMGDTQYF. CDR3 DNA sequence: TGTGCCAGCAGTTATTCCCGAGGGTTTATGGGAGATACGCAGTATTTT.

In nucleotides, the CDR3 is TGTGCCAGCAGCTTAAGTACAGGGCGAGGGTACGAGCAGTACTTC. Its translation: CASSLSTGRGYEQYF. The chain combines TRBV7-2 with TRBJ2-7, with D perhaps matching TRBD1 (6 bases). The CDR3 contains 15 residues. Germline V gene data show CDR1 as SGHTA and CDR2 as FQGNSA. The germline V and J ends were trimmed by 2 bases and 4 bases, with 15 bases remaining between them.

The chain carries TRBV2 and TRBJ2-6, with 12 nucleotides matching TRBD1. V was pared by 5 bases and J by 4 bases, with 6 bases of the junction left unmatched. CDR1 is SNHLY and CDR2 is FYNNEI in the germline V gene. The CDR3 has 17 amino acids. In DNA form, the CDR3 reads TGTGCCAGCAGTCCGGGACAGGGGGCGCCCGGGGCCAACGTCCTGACTTTC. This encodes CASSPGQGAPGANVLTF.

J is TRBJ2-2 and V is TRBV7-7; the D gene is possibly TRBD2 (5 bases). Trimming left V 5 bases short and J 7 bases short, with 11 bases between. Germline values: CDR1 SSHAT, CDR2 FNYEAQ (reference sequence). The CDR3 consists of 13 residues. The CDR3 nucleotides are TGTGCCAGCAGCCTGCGGACTGGCGGGGAGCTGTTTTTT. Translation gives CASSLRTGGELFF.

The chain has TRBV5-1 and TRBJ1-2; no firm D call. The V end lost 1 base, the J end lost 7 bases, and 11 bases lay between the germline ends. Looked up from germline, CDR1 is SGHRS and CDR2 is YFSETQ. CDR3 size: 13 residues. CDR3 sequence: CASSLREFGGYTF. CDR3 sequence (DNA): TGCGCCAGCAGCTTGCGGGAGTTTGGTGGCTACACCTTC.

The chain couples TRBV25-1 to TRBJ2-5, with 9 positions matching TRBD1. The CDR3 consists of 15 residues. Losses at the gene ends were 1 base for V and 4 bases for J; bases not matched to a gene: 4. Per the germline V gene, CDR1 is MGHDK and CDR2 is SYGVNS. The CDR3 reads CASSESGTGRETQYF. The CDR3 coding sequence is TGTGCCAGCAGTGAATCCGGGACAGGGCGAGAGACCCAGTACTTC.

The CDR3 coding sequence is TGTGCCAGCAGCTCCCAGGGCACTGAAGCTTTCTTT. Amino acids: CASSSQGTEAFF. The V call is TRBV13, the J call TRBJ1-1; tentative D call: TRBD1 (5 bases). The CDR3 extends over 12 amino acids. Deletions cut 4 bases from V and 4 bases from J, with 7 bases between. Germline loops: CDR1 PRHDT, CDR2 FYEKMQ (reference sequence). The full variable domain, rest sourced from reference TRBV13 and TRBJ1-1, is AAGVIQSPRHLIKEKRETATLKCYPIPRHDTVYWYQQGPGQDPQFLISFYEKMQSDKGSIPDRFSAQQFSDYHSELNMSSLELGDSALYFCASSSQGTEAFFGQGTRLTVV.

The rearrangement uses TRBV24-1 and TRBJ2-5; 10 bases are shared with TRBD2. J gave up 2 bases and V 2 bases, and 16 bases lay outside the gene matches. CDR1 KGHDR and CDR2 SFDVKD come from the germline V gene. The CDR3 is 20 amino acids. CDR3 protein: CATSDSWRGVTSGAQETQYF. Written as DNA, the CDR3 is TGTGCCACCAGTGATTCTTGGAGGGGGGTCACTAGCGGGGCACAAGAGACCCAGTACTTC.

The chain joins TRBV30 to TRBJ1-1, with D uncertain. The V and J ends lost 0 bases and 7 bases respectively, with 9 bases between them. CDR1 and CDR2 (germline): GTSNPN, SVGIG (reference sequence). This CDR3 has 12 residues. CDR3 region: CAWSVSRGEAFF. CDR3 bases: TGTGCCTGGAGTGTAAGTAGAGGTGAAGCTTTCTTT.

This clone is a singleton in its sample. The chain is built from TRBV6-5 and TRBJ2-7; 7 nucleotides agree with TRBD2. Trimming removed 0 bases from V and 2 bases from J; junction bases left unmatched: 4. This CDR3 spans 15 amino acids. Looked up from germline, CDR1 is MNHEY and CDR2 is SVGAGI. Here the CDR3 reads CASSYSTAGAYEQYF. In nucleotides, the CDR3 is TGTGCCAGCAGTTACTCTACCGCGGGAGCCTACGAGCAGTACTTC.